A single sample gave rise to the 21 T cell receptor beta chains below, sequenced in a study of T cells in Graves' hyperthyroidism and ophthalmopathy. Amplified TCR beta CDR3 regions came from RNA transcripts. The HTBI set primed first-round TCR CDR3 RT-PCR. MiXCR, applied by TCRdb to the multiplex PCR reads, yields one record per CDR3 protein. The sample holds about 770,000 distinct CDR3 sequences, under 20% seen once. Sequenced sample: blood. These receptors all stem from a woman between 45 and 60 years old with Graves' hyperthyroidism that later progressed to Graves' ophthalmopathy.

The J gene is TRBJ2-4, the V gene TRBV7-9; D is ambiguous. The CDR3 spans 11 residues. Germline lookup yields CDR1 SEHNR and CDR2 FQNEAQ (reference sequence). Trimming took off 5 bases at V and 9 bases at J, with 8 bases between the two ends. CDR3 sequence reads: CASSPLPIQYF. CDR3 nucleotides: TGTGCCAGCAGCCCCCTTCCCATTCAGTACTTC.

The chain has TRBV6-9 and TRBJ1-5; 8 bases are a match to TRBD1. V trimming: 3 bases; J trimming: 15 bases; junction bases outside the gene matches: 7. The germline gives CDR1 MNHGY, CDR2 SVAAGI. The CDR3 has 12 residues. CDR3 loop: CASSYRTGRAHF. CDR3 DNA: TGTGCCAGCAGTTACAGGACAGGGAGGGCGCATTTT.

This clonotype appeared many times. This chain uses TRBV11-1 with TRBJ2-5, with D possibly TRBD2 on 5 matching bases. The CDR3 extends over 15 amino acids. V lost 4 bases and J 4 bases, leaving 16 bases between the germline ends. Germline V gene data show CDR1 as SGHAT and CDR2 as FQDESV (reference sequence). CDR3 bases: TGTGCCAGCAGCTCGGGATGGGGAGAAGGAGAGACCCAGTACTTC. Its translation: CASSSGWGEGETQYF.

This clonotype was recorded at least ten times. The genes are TRBV20-1 and TRBJ1-5; maybe TRBD1 (6 bases). Germline CDR1 is DFQATT and CDR2 is SNEGSKA (reference sequence). The CDR3 is 14 amino acids. The V end lost 1 base, the J end lost 4 bases, and 11 bases lay between the germline ends. CDR3 loop: CSARGGQPNQPQHF. The CDR3 DNA reads TGCAGTGCTAGAGGGGGACAACCTAATCAGCCCCAGCATTTT.

This clonotype has ten or more counts. Here the CDR3 reads CSAGQGWNSPLHF. CDR3 bases: TGCAGTGCTGGACAGGGTTGGAATTCACCCCTCCACTTT. V is TRBV20-1 and J is TRBJ1-6, with 8 bases fitting TRBD1. Germline assignment: CDR1 DFQATT and CDR2 SNEGSKA (reference sequence). The CDR3 is 13 residues long. With 5 bases clipped from V and 7 bases from J, the junction kept 4 bases outside the gene matches.

This clonotype came up many times. V is TRBV7-9 and J is TRBJ1-4, with no clear D. The CDR3 runs to 16 residues. Trimming removed 0 bases from V and 7 bases from J, with 15 bases in between. The germline gives CDR1 SEHNR, CDR2 FQNEAQ (reference sequence). In nucleotides, the CDR3 is TGTGCCAGCAGCTTAGCCGGGCCAGCGGGTGGTGAAAAACTGTTTTTT. Its protein is CASSLAGPAGGEKLFF.

The CDR3 is CASSQMTGVSQPQHF. The CDR3 nucleotides are TGCGCCAGCAGCCAAATGACAGGGGTCAGCCAGCCCCAGCATTTT. The chain employs TRBV4-1 and TRBJ1-5; 8 nucleotides match TRBD1. Germline V gives CDR1 MGHRA, CDR2 YSYEKL. The CDR3 contains 15 residues. V trimming: 2 bases; J trimming: 7 bases; junction bases outside the gene matches: 7.

This clonotype was counted ten times or more. The genes are TRBV7-3 and TRBJ2-3, with 9 bases fitting TRBD2. CDR3 length: 18 residues. The germline gives CDR1 SGHTA, CDR2 FQGTGA. Unmatched junction bases numbered 11, after V lost 4 bases and J lost 0 bases. CDR3 sequence reads: CASSSGSGGSASTDTQYF. The CDR3 region has the DNA TGTGCCAGCAGCTCGGGTAGCGGGGGATCCGCGAGCACAGATACGCAGTATTTT.

This clonotype was recorded at least ten times. This sequence joins TRBV5-1 and TRBJ2-1; 11 positions agree with TRBD1. This CDR3 region has 15 residues. V shed 4 bases and J 3 bases; nucleotides not matched to a gene: 3. The germline gives CDR1 SGHRS, CDR2 YFSETQ. The CDR3, as DNA: TGCGCCAGCAGCCTGGGGACAGGGGGCTACAATGAGCAGTTCTTC. As protein: CASSLGTGGYNEQFF.

This clonotype appeared a few times. Mismatch with germline at one junction end may stem from a read error. The chain employs TRBV5-5 and TRBJ1-3; D not resolved. Germline-derived CDR1 and CDR2 are SGHKS and YYEKEE (reference sequence). CDR3 size: 15 residues. CDR3 amino acids: CASSLEAASGNTIYF. The CDR3 coding sequence is TGCGCCAGCAGCTTGGAGGCAGCCTCTGGAAACACCATATATTTT. Complete variable domain (other parts from reference TRBV5-5 and TRBJ1-3): DAGVTQSPTHLIKTRGQQVTLRCSPISGHKSVSWYQQVLGQGPQFIFQYYEKEERGRGNFPDRFSARQFPNYSSELNVNALLLGDSALYLCASSLEAASGNTIYFGEGSWLTVV.

This clonotype appeared many times. This rearrangement joins TRBV18 to TRBJ1-5; D may be TRBD1 (5 bases). The germline V and J ends were trimmed by 3 bases and 5 bases, with 11 bases remaining between them. Germline CDR1 and CDR2: KGHSH and LQKENI. The CDR3 totals 14 residues. The CDR3 region is CASSPSSGDQPQHF. CDR3 DNA: TGTGCCAGCTCACCCTCGTCGGGGGATCAGCCCCAGCATTTT. The complete variable domain, with remaining parts taken from reference TRBV18 and TRBJ1-5, reads NAGVMQNPRHLVRRRGQEARLRCSPMKGHSHVYWYRQLPEEGLKFMVYLQKENIIDESGMPKERFSAEFPKEGPSILRIQQVVRGDSAAYFCASSPSSGDQPQHFGDGTRLSIL.

The chain couples TRBV27 to TRBJ2-1; TRBD1 matches 7 bases. Germline CDR1 reads MNHEY; CDR2 reads SMNVEV (reference sequence). The ends lost 9 bases at V and 3 bases at J; junction bases unmatched: 5. The CDR3 extends over 13 amino acids. CDR3 sequence (DNA): TGTGCCAGTGCATGGGACAGCTACAATGAGCAGTTCTTC. This codes for CASAWDSYNEQFF.

This clonotype was observed many times. The chain joins TRBV11-3 to TRBJ2-1; the match to TRBD2 covers 10 bases. The germline CDR1 and CDR2 sequences are SGHNT and YENEEA. The ends lost 4 bases at V and 5 bases at J; junction bases unmatched: 5. The CDR3 length is 15 residues. CDR3 residues: CASSSPGLAHNEQFF. The CDR3, as DNA: TGTGCCAGCAGCTCCCCGGGACTAGCGCACAATGAGCAGTTCTTC.

This clonotype was found a few times. The chain combines TRBV5-1 with TRBJ1-1; D ambiguous. This CDR3 region has 15 residues. Germline CDR1 is SGHRS and CDR2 is YFSETQ. V lost 0 bases and J 5 bases, leaving 14 bases between the germline ends. CDR3 region: CASSLVRLGETEAFF. CDR3 coding DNA: TGCGCCAGCAGCTTGGTAAGGTTGGGAGAAACTGAAGCTTTCTTT.

V usage is TRBV15 and J usage is TRBJ1-3, with a possible D match to TRBD1 (6 bases). The V end lost 0 bases, the J end lost 4 bases, and 16 bases lay between the germline ends. From germline, CDR1 is LNHNV and CDR2 YYDKDF (reference sequence). The CDR3 is 17 residues long. CDR3 bases: TGTGCCACCAGCAGAGAAACACAGGGATCAGGAGGAAACACCATATATTTT. Residues: CATSRETQGSGGNTIYF.

J is TRBJ1-1 and V is TRBV20-1, with 7 bases that match TRBD1. The germline CDR1 and CDR2 sequences are DFQATT and SNEGSKA (reference sequence). The CDR3 runs to 13 residues. J was trimmed by 3 bases and V by 1 base; bases with no gene match: 2. The CDR3 DNA reads TGCAGTGCTAGAGCAGGGGGGCACACTGAAGCTTTCTTT. It is translated as CSARAGGHTEAFF.

This clonotype was seen repeatedly, ten times or more. This chain joins TRBV11-2 and TRBJ1-1; D gene ambiguous. Germline values: CDR1 SGHAT, CDR2 FQNNGV. The CDR3 is made up of 15 amino acids. Trimming removed 1 base at V and 1 base at J, with 10 bases between. CDR3 in DNA: TGTGCCAGCAGCTTAGGAGAGGTGTGGAACACTGAAGCTTTCTTT. Encoded protein: CASSLGEVWNTEAFF.

This clonotype was counted many times. The chain uses TRBV12-3 or TRBV12-4 and TRBJ2-7; 8 bases are a match to TRBD2. Trimming removed 2 bases from V and 2 bases from J; junction bases left unmatched: 8. The CDR3 is 16 amino acids. CDR3 DNA sequence: TGTGCCAGCAGTTTATGGGGTAGCGGGGCGACCTACGAGCAGTACTTC. It translates to CASSLWGSGATYEQYF.

This clonotype was counted a few times. The CDR3 nucleotides are TGTGCCAGCAGCCACCCGCCTGGGGCAGATACGCAGTATTTT. It codes for CASSHPPGADTQYF. J is TRBJ2-3 and V is TRBV3-1; no definite D call. The germline gives CDR1 LGHDT, CDR2 YNNKEL (reference sequence). This CDR3 is built from 14 residues. Trimming took 3 bases from V and 4 from J, leaving 11 bases between them.

The sample holds many counts of this clonotype. This chain uses TRBV5-1 with TRBJ2-2, with 8 bases fitting TRBD1. The CDR3 has 14 residues. Trimming at V came to 0 bases and at J to 6 bases, leaving 1 base not matched to a gene. The germline V gene encodes CDR1 SGHRS and CDR2 YFSETQ. The CDR3 DNA follows: TGCGCCAGCAGCTTGGCGACAGGGGCCGGGGAGCTGTTTTTT. Encoded protein: CASSLATGAGELFF.

The rearrangement joins TRBV7-9 to TRBJ1-6; TRBD1 aligns across 9 bases. The CDR3 consists of 15 residues. Germline values: CDR1 SEHNR, CDR2 FQNEAQ (reference sequence). With V trimmed by 1 base and J by 10 bases, 5 bases remained unmatched. The CDR3 loop reads CASSLGQGGGSPLHF. Here the CDR3 DNA reads TGTGCCAGCAGCTTAGGACAGGGGGGGGGATCACCCCTCCACTTT.